This record looks at one T cell receptor (beta chain) sequence and its context. Its specificity is unknown. CDR3 length equals 16 residues. V dropped 0 bases and J dropped 9 bases, with 18 bases sitting between them. These data are taken from a study of graft-versus-host responses after intestinal transplantation. General study results and limits: Peak GvH clone levels in circulation were associated with early post-transplant HvG declines.

TCRdb's copy holds only in-frame clones and misses some; the assay was immunoSEQ multiplex PCR. Here the sample spans approximately 89,000 clones, 92% being singletons. The TCR was taken from a human donor who received an intestinal transplant. The V gene is TRBV23-1, the J gene TRBJ1-5; D is possibly TRBD1 (5 bases). Being an ORF, TRBV23-1 has a function that is uncertain. The material was unstimulated CD4+ T cells sorted from spleen or lymph node cells, obtained before intestinal transplant. For the CDR3, the DNA is TGCGCCAGCAGTCAATCGCCAGGGCTCTTTGTTCGGCCCCAGCATTTT. This encodes CASSQSPGLFVRPQHF.